Shown below are 19 T cell receptor beta chains from a single sample sequenced in a study of T cell responses to AZD1222 COVID-19 vaccine. The repertoire was sequenced with immunoSEQ multiplex PCR; TCRdb's copy has only in-frame clones and lacks some. The sample lists about 180,000 clones, about 90% occurring once. The sample in question was peripheral blood, obtained 28 days after the second AZD1222 dose. The receptors were gathered from an adult who received the AZD1222 COVID-19 vaccine.

The chain links TRBV4-1 to TRBJ2-6, with TRBD1 matching over 11 bases. After removal of 3 bases from V and 4 bases from J, the junction contained 5 bases not matched to a gene. The CDR3 spans 17 residues. CDR1 is MGHRA, CDR2 YSYEKL, per germline. The CDR3 DNA follows: TGCGCCAGCAGCCATGGGACAGGGGGTCCCGGGGCCAACGTCCTGACTTTC. Its protein product is CASSHGTGGPGANVLTF.

In this sample, this clone turned up a few times. The rearrangement links TRBV10-3 to TRBJ1-4; 7 bases map to TRBD1. CDR1 and CDR2 (germline): ENHRY, SYGVKD. This CDR3 has 13 residues. V gave up 6 bases and J gave up 12 bases; unmatched junction bases: 10. The CDR3 DNA reads TGTGCCATCAGCCAGGGGGGGGATGAGCAACTGTTTTTT. This codes for CAISQGGDEQLFF.

In DNA form, the CDR3 reads TGCAGTGCGCGACAGGGTGGCGACGCTTTCTTT. Amino acids: CSARQGGDAFF. The chain is built from TRBV20-1 and TRBJ1-1, with 7 bases matching TRBD1. V was pared by 6 bases and J by 11 bases, with 9 bases of the junction left unmatched. CDR1 and CDR2 from the germline V gene are DFQATT and SNEGSKA (reference sequence). CDR3 length: 11 amino acids.

The chain has TRBV24-1 and TRBJ2-7, with D possibly matching TRBD1 (5 bases). The V gene's germline CDR1 is KGHDR and CDR2 SFDVKD. Trimming removed 8 bases from V and 6 bases from J, with 16 bases in between. The CDR3 consists of 13 residues. The CDR3 here is CATMERRVTEQYF. The CDR3 region has the DNA TGTGCCACCATGGAGCGCAGGGTGACCGAGCAGTACTTC.

The rearrangement links TRBV2 to TRBJ2-7; perhaps D is TRBD1 or TRBD2 (5 bases each). The CDR3 sequence is 13 residues long. V was shortened by 5 bases and J by 0 bases, with 8 bases between the two germline ends. Germline V lookup: CDR1 SNHLY, CDR2 FYNNEI. The CDR3 reads CASSWDVSYEQYF. The CDR3 bases are TGTGCCAGCAGTTGGGACGTCTCCTACGAGCAGTACTTC. The full variable domain, its missing parts supplied by reference TRBV2 and TRBJ2-7, is EPEVTQTPSHQVTQMGQEVILRCVPISNHLYFYWYRQILGQKVEFLVSFYNNEISEKSEIFDDQFSVERPDGSNFTLKIRSTKLEDSAMYFCASSWDVSYEQYFGPGTRLTVT.

With regard to this clone: The same CDR3 also results from other DNA sequences found in this sample. The chain combines TRBV19 with TRBJ1-6, with unresolved D. The ends were cut back, 1 base at V and 4 bases at J, with 8 bases in the middle. The germline CDR1 and CDR2 sequences are LNHDA and SQIVND (reference sequence). The CDR3 loop spans 15 amino acids. CDR3 residues: CASSIGSRYNSPLHF. In nucleotides, the CDR3 is TGTGCCAGTAGTATAGGTTCAAGGTATAATTCACCCCTCCACTTT.

V and J are TRBV9 and TRBJ1-2; D is unresolved. The CDR3 consists of 11 residues. Germline CDR1 reads SGDLS; CDR2 reads YYNGEE. V was clipped by 0 bases and J by 6 bases, with 3 bases between them. This CDR3 is CASSVVDGYTF. In DNA form, the CDR3 reads TGTGCCAGCAGCGTAGTTGATGGCTACACCTTC.

The chain has TRBV4-2 and TRBJ2-3; D remains unclear. Trimming removed 0 bases from V and 1 base from J, with 8 bases in between. The V gene's germline CDR1 is LGHNA and CDR2 YNFKEQ. The CDR3 loop spans 15 amino acids. CDR3 sequence (DNA): TGTGCCAGCAGCCAAGATGCTACCCGCACAGATACGCAGTATTTT. Protein product: CASSQDATRTDTQYF.

This sequence joins TRBV6-6 and TRBJ1-5, with a weak D call TRBD1 (6 bases). Germline V gives CDR1 MNHNY, CDR2 SVGAGI (reference sequence). CDR3 length equals 15 residues. Trimming stripped 6 bases from V and 0 bases from J, with 12 bases between. The CDR3 sequence is CASSQRTDSNQPQHF. Here the CDR3 DNA reads TGTGCCAGCAGCCAAAGGACAGATAGCAATCAGCCCCAGCATTTT.

The chain combines TRBV19 with TRBJ2-7; 7 bases match TRBD1. From germline, CDR1 is LNHDA and CDR2 SQIVND (reference sequence). CDR3 length: 13 amino acids. The trim removed 10 bases at V and 2 bases at J, leaving 8 bases unmatched. CDR3 DNA: TGTGCCACCAAAGACAGGGCGACCTACGAGCAGTACTTC. Protein sequence: CATKDRATYEQYF.

The chain combines TRBV2 with TRBJ1-2; 10 bases match TRBD1. Losses at the gene ends were 4 bases for V and 6 bases for J; bases not matched to a gene: 5. Per germline, CDR1 SNHLY and CDR2 FYNNEI. The CDR3 contains 14 residues. CDR3 in DNA: TGTGCCAGCAGTGGGGACAGGGGTTCGAATGGCTACACCTTC. This gives the protein CASSGDRGSNGYTF.

This clone was picked up one time. The CDR3: CASSFLAGGSHNEQFF. CDR3 sequence (DNA): TGCGCCAGCAGCTTCCTAGCGGGGGGGTCTCACAATGAGCAGTTCTTC. The chain employs TRBV5-1 and TRBJ2-1, with 12 positions matching TRBD2. The junction had 5 bases not matched to a gene; V was cut back by 2 bases and J by 5 bases. Germline CDR1 and CDR2: SGHRS and YFSETQ. The CDR3 length is 16 residues.

J is TRBJ2-1 and V is TRBV11-3, with 7 bases lining up with TRBD1. The length of the CDR3 is 12 residues. In germline, CDR1 is SGHNT, CDR2 YENEEA. The ends lost 5 bases at V and 9 bases at J; junction bases unmatched: 4. The CDR3 sequence is CASSNRDSEQFF. The DNA for the CDR3 is TGTGCCAGCAGCAACAGGGACAGTGAGCAGTTCTTC.

This clone has a single count. The chain carries TRBV3-1 (or the pseudogene TRBV3-2) and TRBJ2-7; D not certain. Trimming took 1 base from V and 5 from J, leaving 6 bases between them. Germline V gene data show CDR1 as LGHDT and CDR2 as YNNKEL (reference sequence). This CDR3 is 12 amino acids long. CDR3 sequence (DNA): TGTGCCAGCAGCCAAGTTTGGCACGAGCAGTACTTC. Encoded protein: CASSQVWHEQYF.

This clone was seen a handful of times. This chain links TRBV27 with TRBJ2-5, with 8 positions matching TRBD1. This CDR3 region has 16 residues. CDR1 and CDR2 from the germline V gene are MNHEY and SMNVEV (reference sequence). The V and J ends lost 7 bases and 4 bases, in that order; junction bases with no gene match: 14. The DNA for the CDR3 is TGTGCCAGCACCGCGAGTCTGGGACAGGCAACAGAGACCCAGTACTTC. Its protein product is CASTASLGQATETQYF.

This chain joins TRBV18 and TRBJ1-5; 10 positions match TRBD1. Germline assignment: CDR1 KGHSH and CDR2 LQKENI. V shed 3 bases, J shed 0 bases, and the junction held 5 bases outside the gene matches. CDR3 length equals 17 residues. DNA for the CDR3: TGTGCCAGCTCACCGGGACAGGGGTTGTATAGCAATCAGCCCCAGCATTTT. It translates to CASSPGQGLYSNQPQHF.

A single count supports this clone. The V gene is TRBV7-9, the J gene TRBJ1-6; D remains ambiguous. Per germline, CDR1 SEHNR and CDR2 FQNEAQ (reference sequence). This CDR3 has 14 residues. The germline V and J ends were trimmed by 2 bases and 10 bases, with 12 bases remaining between them. CDR3 in amino acids: CASSLTGISSPLHF. CDR3 DNA sequence: TGTGCCAGCAGCTTAACGGGGATCAGCTCACCCCTCCACTTT.

This chain connects TRBV6-5 to TRBJ1-3; no definite D call. Germline V gene sequence: CDR1 MNHEY, CDR2 SVGAGI. Trimming took 6 bases from V and 4 from J, leaving 16 bases between them. The CDR3 is 15 amino acids. DNA for the CDR3: TGTGCCAGCAGCCGGGATATTGGTCCGGGAAACACCATATATTTT. Amino acids: CASSRDIGPGNTIYF.

The rearrangement links TRBV7-9 to TRBJ2-7; D possibly matches TRBD1 or TRBD2 (5 bases each). The germline V and J ends were trimmed by 3 bases and 6 bases, with 12 bases remaining between them. The CDR3 covers 13 residues. Germline V gives CDR1 SEHNR, CDR2 FQNEAQ (reference sequence). In DNA form, the CDR3 reads TGTGCCAGCAGCTTGACGACAGAGGGCGAGCAGTACTTC. It translates to CASSLTTEGEQYF.